What follows are 3 T cell receptor beta chains derived from one specimen sequenced in a study of T cell changes during pregnancy in multiple sclerosis. TCRdb's copy holds only in-frame clones and misses some; the assay was immunoSEQ multiplex PCR. The table records roughly 110,000 clones, roughly nine tenths of them present only once. This specimen was peripheral blood, taken before pregnancy. These receptor sequences come from a female donor with multiple sclerosis, enrolled in a pregnancy study.

V and J are TRBV6-5 and TRBJ1-1; D possibly corresponds to TRBD1 (6 bases). V gave up 2 bases and J gave up 1 base, with 14 bases separating them. This CDR3 has 16 residues. Germline V gene sequence: CDR1 MNHEY, CDR2 SVGAGI. Here the CDR3 reads CASSYTQTGRNTEAFF. The CDR3 region has the DNA TGTGCCAGCAGTTACACTCAGACAGGCCGGAACACTGAAGCTTTCTTT.

CDR3 sequence (DNA): TGCGCCAGCAGCCAGCAACCCCGGGACAGATTCTATGGCTACACCTTC. The encoded protein is CASSQQPRDRFYGYTF. This chain links TRBV4-1 with TRBJ1-2, with 7 bases matching TRBD1. The germline V gene encodes CDR1 MGHRA and CDR2 YSYEKL. V lost 3 bases to trimming and J lost 4 bases; unmatched junction nucleotides: 11. This CDR3 contains 16 residues.

This chain links TRBV21-1 with TRBJ1-2. TRBV21-1 is a documented pseudogene. The CDR3 has 17 residues. Here the CDR3 DNA reads TGTGCCAGCAGCAAAGACACAGGGAGGGATCCTAACTATGGCTACACCTTC. Encoded protein: CASSKDTGRDPNYGYTF.